The rows below give T cell receptor beta chains drawn from one sample of a study of identical twins. In TCRdb, the 5' RACE reads were re-called with MiXCR into one record per CDR3 protein. The data show 450,000 to 650,000 distinct CDR3 sequences, nearly 15% seen once. These data are also associated with another study on yellow fever vaccine responses in identical twins.

Material: CD4+ T cells sorted from blood. These receptor sequences come from a woman aged 18-29 years in good health. CDR3s include the opening cysteine and the closing phenylalanine or tryptophan. D genes are given only for firm matches. The size field is filled for only some rows; it gives once, few, many or a size class.

j_call: TRBJ2-3; v_call: TRBV29-1; d_call: TRBD1; clone_size: few; cdr3_aa: CSATSGTGTRDTQYF; cdr3_nt: TGCAGCGCTACCTCCGGGACAGGGACGCGGGATACGCAGTATTTT
j_call: TRBJ2-1; v_call: TRBV12-3/TRBV12-4; d_call: .; clone_size: .; cdr3_aa: CASSLRVLGSYNEQFF; cdr3_nt: TGTGCCAGCAGCTTAAGGGTCTTGGGCTCCTACAATGAGCAGTTCTTC
j_call: TRBJ2-5; v_call: TRBV28; d_call: TRBD1; clone_size: few; cdr3_aa: CASSLLGQGQTQYF; cdr3_nt: TGTGCCAGCAGTTTATTGGGACAGGGGCAGACCCAGTACTTC
j_call: TRBJ2-2; v_call: TRBV2; d_call: TRBD2; clone_size: .; cdr3_aa: CASSVRTGGTTGELFF; cdr3_nt: TGTGCCAGCAGTGTGCGAACGGGGGGGACCACCGGGGAGCTGTTTTTT
j_call: TRBJ1-6; v_call: TRBV28; d_call: .; clone_size: .; cdr3_aa: CASSPNRGKNSPLHF; cdr3_nt: TGTGCCAGCAGTCCTAACCGGGGGAAAAATTCACCCCTCCACTTT
j_call: TRBJ1-1; v_call: TRBV4-1; d_call: TRBD1; clone_size: few; cdr3_aa: CASSQGLQGAWTEAFF; cdr3_nt: TGCGCCAGCAGCCAAGGCCTTCAGGGGGCTTGGACTGAAGCTTTCTTT
j_call: TRBJ2-1; v_call: TRBV28; d_call: TRBD2; clone_size: few; cdr3_aa: CASSQLAGGSSYNEQFF; cdr3_nt: TGTGCCAGCAGCCAACTAGCGGGAGGGAGCTCCTACAATGAGCAGTTCTTC
j_call: TRBJ2-3; v_call: TRBV5-1; d_call: TRBD2; clone_size: few; cdr3_aa: CASSLAGAGGSDTQYF; cdr3_nt: TGCGCCAGCAGCTTGGCCGGAGCGGGGGGGTCAGATACGCAGTATTTT
j_call: TRBJ1-6; v_call: TRBV20-1; d_call: .; clone_size: .; cdr3_aa: CSANAPGHNSPLHF; cdr3_nt: TGCAGTGCAAACGCCCCGGGTCATAATTCACCCCTCCACTTT
j_call: TRBJ1-1; v_call: TRBV3-1; d_call: .; clone_size: few; cdr3_aa: CASSQDRSLGNTEAFF; cdr3_nt: TGTGCCAGCAGCCAAGATCGGAGTTTGGGGAACACTGAAGCTTTCTTT
j_call: TRBJ2-1; v_call: TRBV6-2/TRBV6-3; d_call: TRBD2; clone_size: many; cdr3_aa: CASELAGSYNEQFF; cdr3_nt: TGTGCCAGCGAACTAGCGGGGTCCTACAATGAGCAGTTCTTC
j_call: TRBJ2-2; v_call: TRBV29-1; d_call: .; clone_size: few; cdr3_aa: CSVDWFGELFF; cdr3_nt: TGCAGCGTTGATTGGTTTGGGGAGCTGTTTTTT
j_call: TRBJ2-3; v_call: TRBV5-5; d_call: TRBD2; clone_size: .; cdr3_aa: CASSFRRGTSGITDTQYF; cdr3_nt: TGTGCCAGCAGCTTCCGACGGGGGACTAGCGGGATAACAGATACGCAGTATTTT
j_call: TRBJ1-6; v_call: TRBV5-1; d_call: TRBD1; clone_size: few; cdr3_aa: CASSIAGQSNSPLHF; cdr3_nt: TGCGCCAGCAGCATCGCGGGACAGTCCAATTCACCCCTCCACTTT
j_call: TRBJ1-2; v_call: TRBV2; d_call: .; clone_size: few; cdr3_aa: CASRYTGFYGYTF; cdr3_nt: TGTGCCAGCAGATATACAGGGTTCTATGGCTACACCTTC
j_call: TRBJ2-1; v_call: TRBV28; d_call: TRBD2; clone_size: few; cdr3_aa: CASSSPGTSGGGEQFF; cdr3_nt: TGTGCCAGCAGTTCGCCCGGGACTAGCGGGGGGGGTGAGCAGTTCTTC
j_call: TRBJ2-3; v_call: TRBV10-3; d_call: TRBD2; clone_size: once; cdr3_aa: CAISESKASGGATDTQYF; cdr3_nt: TGTGCCATCAGTGAGTCGAAGGCTAGCGGGGGGGCAACAGATACGCAGTATTTT
j_call: TRBJ1-5; v_call: TRBV20-1; d_call: TRBD1; clone_size: .; cdr3_aa: CSVYRQGRNQPQHF; cdr3_nt: TGCAGTGTGTACAGACAGGGCAGGAATCAGCCCCAGCATTTT
j_call: TRBJ1-5; v_call: TRBV12-3/TRBV12-4; d_call: .; clone_size: few; cdr3_aa: CASSTGGAVGQPQHF; cdr3_nt: TGTGCCAGCTCAACCGGGGGGGCCGTGGGTCAGCCCCAGCATTTT
j_call: TRBJ2-2; v_call: TRBV20-1; d_call: .; clone_size: .; cdr3_aa: CSARGRDTGELFF; cdr3_nt: TGCAGTGCTAGAGGTCGAGACACCGGGGAGCTGTTTTTT
j_call: TRBJ1-2; v_call: TRBV20-1; d_call: TRBD1; clone_size: .; cdr3_aa: CSALRDRVYGYTF; cdr3_nt: TGCAGTGCTCTCCGGGACAGAGTCTATGGCTACACCTTC
j_call: TRBJ1-1; v_call: TRBV5-1; d_call: TRBD1; clone_size: many; cdr3_aa: CASSRDRGSTEAFF; cdr3_nt: TGCGCCAGCAGCCGGGACAGGGGGAGCACTGAAGCTTTCTTT
j_call: TRBJ1-1; v_call: TRBV6-6; d_call: TRBD1; clone_size: .; cdr3_aa: CASGKTGGEAFF; cdr3_nt: TGTGCCAGCGGGAAGACAGGGGGCGAGGCTTTCTTT
j_call: TRBJ2-5; v_call: TRBV3-1; d_call: TRBD2; clone_size: .; cdr3_aa: CASSQEVPSGQETQYF; cdr3_nt: TGTGCCAGCAGCCAAGAAGTACCTAGCGGACAAGAGACCCAGTACTTC
j_call: TRBJ2-4; v_call: TRBV3-1; d_call: .; clone_size: .; cdr3_aa: CASSQSGDPKNIQYF; cdr3_nt: TGTGCCAGCAGCCAGTCGGGCGACCCCAAAAACATTCAGTACTTC
j_call: TRBJ2-7; v_call: TRBV11-2; d_call: .; clone_size: many; cdr3_aa: CASSLGTLYEQYF; cdr3_nt: TGTGCCAGCAGCCTAGGCACCTTGTACGAGCAGTACTTC
j_call: TRBJ2-1; v_call: TRBV24-1; d_call: TRBD1; clone_size: .; cdr3_aa: CATSTGTGGYNEQFF; cdr3_nt: TGTGCCACCAGCACCGGGACAGGGGGCTACAATGAGCAGTTCTTC
j_call: TRBJ2-1; v_call: TRBV5-1; d_call: .; clone_size: few; cdr3_aa: CASSPGGRYNEQFF; cdr3_nt: TGCGCCAGCAGCCCGGGGGGCAGGTACAATGAGCAGTTCTTC
j_call: TRBJ1-2; v_call: TRBV6-1; d_call: TRBD1; clone_size: .; cdr3_aa: CASRSGQGDGYTF; cdr3_nt: TGTGCCAGCAGGTCCGGGCAGGGGGATGGCTACACCTTC
j_call: TRBJ2-3; v_call: TRBV12-3/TRBV12-4; d_call: .; clone_size: few; cdr3_aa: CASSLKGATDTQYF; cdr3_nt: TGTGCCAGCAGTTTAAAAGGGGCGACAGATACGCAGTATTTT
j_call: TRBJ2-1; v_call: TRBV12-3/TRBV12-4; d_call: .; clone_size: .; cdr3_aa: CASRKNRGAPYNEQFF; cdr3_nt: TGTGCCAGCAGAAAAAATCGGGGGGCTCCCTACAATGAGCAGTTCTTC
j_call: TRBJ2-1; v_call: TRBV5-1; d_call: TRBD2; clone_size: few; cdr3_aa: CASSGTLGLGYNEQFF; cdr3_nt: TGCGCCAGCAGCGGGACCCTGGGACTAGGGTACAATGAGCAGTTCTTC